Shown below are 9 T cell receptor beta chains from a single sample sequenced in a study of OX40 agonist ivuxolimab in advanced cancers. Clones were sequenced by immunoSEQ multiplex PCR, and TCRdb holds only the in-frame ones, with some missing. The sample lists about 20,000 clones; around 82% were seen once. The sample consisted of CD4+ or CD8+ T cells sorted from blood, taken in a trial of the OX40 agonist ivuxolimab. The receptors stem from an adult with an advanced solid tumor such as melanoma, head and neck, liver or kidney cancer.

The chain carries TRBV6-1 and TRBJ2-1; 9 nucleotides align to TRBD2. There are 15 residues in the CDR3. The V and J ends lost 5 bases and 7 bases, in that order; junction bases with no gene match: 9. Per the germline V gene, CDR1 is MNHNS and CDR2 is SASEGT. The CDR3 sequence is CASSTLAGSSNEQFF. In DNA, the CDR3 is TGTGCCAGCAGTACTCTAGCGGGGTCAAGTAATGAGCAGTTCTTC.

This chain connects TRBV6-5 to TRBJ2-7; 15 nucleotides agree with TRBD2. The trim removed 7 bases at V and 7 bases at J, leaving 8 bases unmatched. Looked up from germline, CDR1 is MNHEY and CDR2 is SVGAGI. This CDR3 has 15 residues. The CDR3 region has the DNA TGTGCCAGCACCGTAGGACTAGCGGGAGGGGGAGAGCAGTACTTC. Its translation: CASTVGLAGGGEQYF.

V gene TRBV2 combines with J gene TRBJ2-1; possible D gene TRBD1, 6 bases. This CDR3 region has 14 residues. Per the germline V gene, CDR1 is SNHLY and CDR2 is FYNNEI. V lost 4 bases and J 2 bases, leaving 9 bases between the germline ends. The CDR3 here is CASSAQGAYNEQFF. The CDR3 DNA is TGTGCCAGCAGTGCACAGGGTGCCTACAATGAGCAGTTCTTC. Using reference TRBV2 and TRBJ2-1 for the parts outside the CDR3, the full variable domain is EPEVTQTPSHQVTQMGQEVILRCVPISNHLYFYWYRQILGQKVEFLVSFYNNEISEKSEIFDDQFSVERPDGSNFTLKIRSTKLEDSAMYFCASSAQGAYNEQFFGPGTRLTVL.

This clone is a singleton in its sample. The rearrangement links TRBV6-1 to TRBJ1-5; D unclear. The germline V gene encodes CDR1 MNHNS and CDR2 SASEGT. V shed 3 bases and J shed 6 bases, with 12 bases lying between them. This CDR3 spans 14 amino acids. CDR3 sequence reads: CASSDEGLSQPQHF. In DNA form, the CDR3 reads TGTGCCAGCAGTGATGAGGGCTTGAGTCAGCCCCAGCATTTT.

J is TRBJ2-3 and V is TRBV5-1; 9 nucleotides line up with TRBD1. V was pared by 3 bases and J by 5 bases, with 4 bases of the junction left unmatched. This CDR3 is 14 amino acids long. Per germline, CDR1 SGHRS and CDR2 YFSETQ. CDR3 in DNA: TGCGCCAGCAGCTCCTACAGGGGGCTAGATACGCAGTATTTT. Its translation: CASSSYRGLDTQYF.

This rearrangement joins TRBV6-6 to TRBJ2-1; possibly TRBD2 for D (8 bases). This CDR3 region has 15 residues. Germline V gives CDR1 MNHNY, CDR2 SVGAGI (reference sequence). The V and J ends lost 7 bases and 5 bases respectively, with 18 bases between them. CDR3 coding DNA: TGTGCCAGCAATCCGGGAGGGGGCTTGAACAATGAGCAGTTCTTC. It is translated as CASNPGGGLNNEQFF.

The V call is TRBV28, the J call TRBJ2-7; maybe TRBD2 (7 bases). Germline CDR1 reads MDHEN; CDR2 reads SYDVKM. CDR3 length equals 14 residues. The V and J ends lost 6 bases and 6 bases respectively, with 18 bases between them. The CDR3 DNA reads as TGTGCCAGCAGATGGGCAGGCGGGGGCTTCGAGCAGTACTTC. This gives the protein CASRWAGGGFEQYF.

The rearrangement uses TRBV4-1 and TRBJ1-3; D ambiguous. CDR1 and CDR2 from the germline V gene are MGHRA and YSYEKL. The CDR3 length is 18 residues. V lost 4 bases, J lost 3 bases, and 22 bases lay in between. Written as DNA, the CDR3 is TGCGCCAGCAGCCCAAGGGCGGCCTCTCCAGGAGGTGGAAACACCATATATTTT. Its protein product is CASSPRAASPGGGNTIYF.

The chain combines TRBV19 with TRBJ2-1, with 11 bases fitting TRBD1. This CDR3 is built from 13 residues. J was trimmed by 6 bases and V by 8 bases; bases with no gene match: 3. CDR1 LNHDA and CDR2 SQIVND come from the germline V gene (reference sequence). CDR3: CASRDRGTNEQFF. The CDR3, as DNA: TGTGCCAGTCGGGACAGGGGGACCAATGAGCAGTTCTTC.